This TCR beta chain is drawn from a study of blood T cell repertoires in COVID-19 (dated by TCRdb to 2018 to 2021). With respect to the entire study: Samples from collaborators originated in the United States, Italy and Spain and spanned both the acute and convalescent phases of COVID-19. Deeply sampled blood TCRbeta repertoires from subjects exposed to, actively infected with, or recovered from COVID-19 were included in the dataset. Where available, HLA class I and class II types were taken from metadata supplied by the sample provider and were not determined by assay-based typing. The prospective study material was composed of cDNA or gDNA derived from T cells, B-cell-depleted T cells, or PBMCs. The sample metadata nearly always contained a de-identified subject ID, COVID-19 status, age in years and sex. The repertoires were released in a freely available public database meant as a resource for research on the immune response to SARS-CoV-2. The samples were drawn from the first 160 participants of the ongoing ImmuneRACE study and from 1,200 or so subjects provided by 6 global collaborators.

Whole blood was collected in K2EDTA tubes by collaborating institutions according to the institutions' own protocols. For TCRbeta analysis, collaborators shipped samples as frozen whole blood, isolated PBMCs, or DNA extracted from either of those sample types. The immunoSEQ Assay, a bias-controlled multiplex PCR, was used to amplify TCRbeta CDR3 regions from genomic DNA. The original pipeline was this. Nucleated cell counts per sample were estimated from amplification of reference gene primers within the assay. Sequence reads were collapsed and filtered to measure the absolute abundance of every unique TCRbeta CDR3 rearrangement. For each sample, productive Simpson clonality was calculated as the square root of Simpson's diversity index over productive rearrangements. TCRdb stores this immuneACCESS table with in-frame sequences only. Part of the clones is absent; in the studies checked, under half of the shortfall reflects unresolved V genes, and no reason is known for the rest. V and J calls and clone size come straight from that table; D and trimming were deduced from the DNA. This sample holds about 130,000 clones; around 81% were observed only once. The ten largest clonotypes hold approximately 12% of the sample.

The paper's findings and limits, for the study overall: The amount of clinical and demographic metadata varied by source and participant and was provided uncurated.

Concerning this clone itself: Its antigen remains unidentified. Base quality data are lacking; no much larger clone is found one base away.

CDR1 SGDLS and CDR2 YYNGEE were looked up in the germline V gene. The CDR3 covers 18 residues, taking in both the cysteine and the phenylalanine. The read is trimmed to its CDR3 DNA, 54 bases read in frame from base 1. Clipping removes 4 bases from V and 6 bases from J, with 14 as the unmatched junction base count. Sequencing was performed on peripheral blood. The sequence links TRBV9 to TRBJ2-2; TRBD1 fits 11 bases in the junction. This sequence originates from a man aged 60 to 69 with acute or convalescent COVID-19. The CDR3 region reads CASSPRTGGAQGPGELFF. The DNA is TGTGCCAGCAGCCCCAGGACAGGGGGCGCCCAGGGTCCCGGGGAGCTGTTTTTT.